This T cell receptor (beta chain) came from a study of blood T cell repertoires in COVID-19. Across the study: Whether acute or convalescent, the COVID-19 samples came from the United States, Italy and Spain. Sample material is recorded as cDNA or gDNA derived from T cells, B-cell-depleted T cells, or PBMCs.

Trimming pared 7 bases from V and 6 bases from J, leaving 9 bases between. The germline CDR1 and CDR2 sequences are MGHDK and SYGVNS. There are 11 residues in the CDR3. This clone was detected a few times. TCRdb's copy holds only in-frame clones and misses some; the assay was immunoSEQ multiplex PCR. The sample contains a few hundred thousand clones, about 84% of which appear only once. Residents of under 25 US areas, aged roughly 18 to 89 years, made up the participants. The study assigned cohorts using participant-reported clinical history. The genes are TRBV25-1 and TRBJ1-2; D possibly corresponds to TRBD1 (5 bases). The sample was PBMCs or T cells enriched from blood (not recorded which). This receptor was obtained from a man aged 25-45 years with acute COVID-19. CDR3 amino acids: CASKLGDGYTF. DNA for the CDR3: TGTGCCAGCAAGTTAGGGGATGGCTACACCTTC.